One T cell receptor (beta chain) is described in this entry. The antigen is undetermined. Germline CDR1 is SGHRS and CDR2 is YFSETQ. The germline V and J ends were trimmed by 1 base and 0 bases, with 4 bases remaining between them. The CDR3 is made up of 13 amino acids. The sample comes from a study of beta chain features in type 1 diabetes. Across the study: No age, gender or cell yield differences were seen between patients and healthy donors.

Expressed TCRB transcripts were sequenced, since all the RNA that had been isolated was reverse transcribed. Deep immunoSEQ sequencing covered naive, central memory and regulatory T cell samples. The data were produced by immunoSEQ multiplex PCR, yet TCRdb's version contains in-frame clones alone and is incomplete. The data contain nearly 700,000 clones, 13% of them singletons. Once sorted, every population was more than 98% pure. Overall study results and limits: For Type 1 diabetes patients, all four CD4+ subsets carried TCRB CDR3s that were moderately but significantly shorter.

The receptor was isolated from a man between 18 and 35 years old with type 1 diabetes. This rearrangement joins TRBV5-1 to TRBJ2-5; D not certain. The sample taken for sequencing was naive CD4+ T cells from blood. The CDR3 coding sequence is TGCGCCAGCAGCTTGTGGGACCAAGAGACCCAGTACTTC. This sequence encodes CASSLWDQETQYF.